This TCR beta chain emerged from a study of blood T cell repertoires in COVID-19. Study-level background: The study drew acute and convalescent COVID-19 samples from the United States, Italy and Spain.

Cohort assignment relied on participant-reported clinical history. A PCR-confirmed or clinician-diagnosed COVID-19 case had contacted exposed participants within 2 weeks of entry. Sequencing was performed with immunoSEQ multiplex PCR; in TCRdb, only in-frame clones are kept and a portion is missing. This sample carries fewer than 250,000 clones, 90% of them seen once, and the ten largest clones take less than 15%. Germline assignment: CDR1 SGHNT and CDR2 YYREEE (reference sequence). Trimming left V 4 bases short and J 0 bases short, with 13 bases between. The CDR3 is 15 residues long. V gene TRBV5-4 combines with J gene TRBJ1-2; D remains ambiguous. The source of this sequence is a man aged 30 to 45 who had been exposed to COVID-19. The sample was PBMCs or T cells enriched from blood (not recorded which). The CDR3 region is CASSQSGRPNYGYTF. The CDR3 nucleotides read TGTGCCAGCAGCCAATCGGGGAGACCTAACTATGGCTACACCTTC.